This T cell receptor (beta chain) was captured in a study of cytomegalovirus exposure and HLA in healthy donors (dated by TCRdb to about 2017). Regarding the study in general: An earlier analysis of roughly 630 of the donors reported about 290 Gb of sequence data and some 100 million unique TCR beta sequences from 150 million to 200 million T cells. To study patterns of TCR occurrence, a later analysis re-analyzed previously published TCR beta repertoires from under 750 donors and added high-resolution HLA genotyping. Of the approximately 400 genotyped donors, less than 90% were placed in the genetic ancestry cluster associated with self-reported Caucasian donors. In addition to the first cohort of roughly 700 subjects, a separate validation cohort of 120 different subjects was used. An earlier analysis of 500 to 650 of the donors applied high-throughput TCR beta sequencing to assess whether each TCR beta V gene segment acted as functional or pseudogenic. About 300 gigabases of sequencing data and 70 million to 85 million unique TCR sequences were included in an early release covering roughly 700 HLA-typed donors. To predict cytomegalovirus infection status, the study brought together high-throughput TCR immunosequencing, statistical association of individual TCRs with disease status, and machine learning. Typing coverage varied by locus: about 620-640 donors for A, B, C, DRB1 and DQB1; more than 500 for DQA1; 606 for DPA1; about 450 for DPB1. The study profiled the T cell repertoires of about 720 subjects by immunosequencing and related them to cytomegalovirus serostatus. Because of strong linkage in the cohort, four or five DR-DQ haplotypes were treated as single units for association and clustering. A later genetic analysis took genome-wide SNP genotypes for about three fifths of the 666 donors and used that subset as a discovery cohort. HLA typing covered class I and class II loci at four-digit resolution. Donor age, sex, ethnicity and CMV serostatus were compiled together with the repertoire data. The aim of the study was to test whether cataloging public T cell receptors could identify signatures of past pathogen exposure. All discovery cohort repertoires had been generated using a single sequencing platform. On average, 235,054 unique TCR beta nucleotide sequences were sequenced per donor among some 420 genotyped donors of the cohort, with about 17% of those sequences being non-productive. Rather than drawing on any new phenotypic data, the later analysis identified candidate immune exposures from TCR beta sequences and the way those sequences occurred across donors. Summary of the overall study and its limitations: According to the authors, the approach could potentially be generalized to other disease states and immunological phenotypes. A cluster of highly shared sequence variants was judged likely to represent a technical artifact of the sequencing pipeline. This cohort had only TCR beta chains sequenced, and the lack of alpha or paired-chain data limited which features could be detected. In vitro tests confirmed that a few of the cytomegalovirus-associated TCR beta chains recognize cytomegalovirus antigens. A later analysis associated approximately 17,000 TCR beta sequences with specific HLA alleles at a false discovery rate of 0.05. V-gene and J-gene trimming of TCR beta chains was associated with a missense DCLRE1C variant in a later genetic analysis, and the association was replicated in an independent cohort. The only immune exposure information available for the cohort was CMV serostatus. Because some donors lacked HLA typing at each locus, the association tests relied only on the typed subset. Correlated functional status among segregating V segments might reflect linkage disequilibrium, but an unknown experimental factor could not be ruled out. A later analysis found that HLA-associated TCR beta chains were more clonally expanded and had lower generation probabilities than equally common non-associated chains. In a later analysis, most CMV-associated TCR beta chains were found to appear HLA-restricted, with HLA associations seemingly driven largely by CMV exposure. A further reported finding was that TCR beta sequences accurately predicted the HLA-A and HLA-B alleles for most subjects in the first cohort. The classifier was reported to diagnose cytomegalovirus status with high specificity and sensitivity in both the original and validation cohorts. Presence/absence analyses assumed roughly uniform sequencing depth across donors, an assumption that may not hold. Some IMGT-functional V segments, including TRBV6-2 and TRBV6-3, could not be distinguished by the 87-base-pair reads and were therefore excluded. According to a later analysis, parvovirus B19, influenza, CMV and Epstein-Barr virus appeared linked to several top co-occurrence clusters. The earlier analysis of approximately 590 of the donors excluded some 15 rarely observed V segments, including chromosome 9 orphons, because counts were too low. According to a later analysis, TCR association rates differed among HLA loci, with DRB1 alleles showing the most associated TCRs and HLA-C alleles showing the fewest. In an earlier analysis of about 540 of the donors, most TCR beta V segments were observed in productive rearrangements about 87% or about 30% of the time, broadly matching IMGT annotations. Assigning TCR associations to individual alleles was difficult when HLA alleles, especially DR and DQ, strongly co-occurred. According to a later genetic analysis, donors in an Asian-associated ancestry cluster had fewer N-insertions in productive TCRs than the roughly 700-donor mean. Most TCR sequences were seen in very few donors, while some public TCRs were found in many individuals. The study gave a list of 150 to 200 TCR beta chains associated with cytomegalovirus.

The cohort was made up of approximately 670 healthy bone marrow donors. All cohort members were sampled while nominally healthy, although unrecorded immune exposures were likely present. The donor tested CMV seropositive and was one of the 289 seropositive cohort members. A peripheral blood sample was provided by each donor, and peripheral blood mononuclear cells were used for TCR beta sequencing. The Qiagen DNeasy Blood Extraction Kit was used to extract genomic DNA from the blood cell samples. Spanning cysteine to phenylalanine, the CDR3 consists of 13 amino acids. The CDR3 DNA has 39 bases and is translated from base 1. From a lookup of the germline V gene, CDR1 and CDR2 are SGHRS and YFSETQ. V and J lose 1 base and 2 bases, and a span of 6 bases separates them. The protocol used for the library was the immunoSEQ multiplex PCR assay. For the multiplex PCR, a mixture combining 60 forward primers for TCR Vbeta segments and 13 reverse primers for TCR Jbeta segments was used. The CDR3 region of rearranged TCR beta genes was amplified from genomic DNA with a multiplex PCR assay. The Illumina HiSeq System was used to sequence the amplified TCR beta libraries as 87-base-pair reads. On the study's bioinformatics: Across the 500 to 750 repertoires, a later analysis counted 78 million or so unique TCR beta chains, roughly 11 million of which were shared by at least two donors. Raw reads were error-corrected and collapsed into unique sequences by a nearest-neighbor algorithm in which closely related sequences were merged to remove PCR and sequencing errors. V, D and J gene segments were assigned by aligning CDR3 sequences to IMGT reference sequences. For a sequence to be retained, a match of at least six nucleotides was required to both a V gene segment and a J gene segment. Rearrangements were classified as productive when the CDR3 lacked stop codons and remained in frame with V and J, and all other rearrangements were classified as non-productive. Following IMGT convention, CDR3 was defined as the stretch from the second conserved V-encoded cysteine up to the conserved J-encoded phenylalanine. The earlier analysis of approximately 590 of the donors excluded any sequence lacking an unambiguous match to a single V gene segment. In an earlier analysis of 587 of the donors, V segments were called functional above 56.7% productive rearrangements and were called segregating when the between-donor standard deviation exceeded 5%. A statistical classification framework was built to diagnose cytomegalovirus status from the catalog of TCR beta chain sequences. In a later analysis, TCR nucleotide sequences were compared against IMGT/GENE-DB human TR gene sequences so that V and J genes could be assigned. In a later analysis, CDR3 sequences and most-parsimonious VDJ recombination scenarios were assigned using the TCRdist pipeline. In a later analysis, each TCR beta chain was defined by its CDR3 amino acid sequence together with its V-gene family, and reads without a unique V-gene family were excluded. As a way to deal with suspected cross-contamination and a sequencing artifact, a later analysis dropped approximately 570 nucleotide sequences that were highly shared and had low generation probability. In a later analysis, a clonal expansion index was calculated for each public chain from normalized within-repertoire ranks of inferred template counts. In a later analysis, generation probabilities were computed with a VDJ recombination model fitted to out-of-frame rearrangements, and the resulting probabilities were checked against IGoR. Hypergeometric tests were used in a later analysis to score TCR-TCR, TCR-HLA and TCR-CMV co-occurrence, with a repertoire-size bias correction applied to the TCR pairs. A later analysis estimated false discovery rates by permuting HLA or CMV assignments 20 times. In a later analysis, co-occurring TCRs were grouped using DBSCAN, and TCRdist sequence similarity was added for clustering within HLA-allele-positive subsets. Repertoires with fewer than 30,000 or more than 120,000 public chains were left out of co-occurrence clustering, as were about five repertoires with anomalous nucleotide sharing. TCRdb's version of the immuneACCESS table is confined to in-frame rearrangements and falls short of the full clone set. An unresolved V gene accounts for under half of the shortfall where checked; the remainder is of unknown origin. V and J calls and clone size are copied from that table; D and trimming were computed from the DNA. The sample yields approximately 120,000 clones; about 80% were counted once. The ten largest clones capture about 8.9% of the sample.

About this clone: Its binding antigen is unknown. The record has no base qualities; no much larger clone is one base away.

The V gene is TRBV5-1 and the J gene is TRBJ1-1; the D gene is not confidently resolved. The source is a man aged 25 to 40 in good health and CMV-seropositive. Sequencing used PBMCs. CDR3 reads: CASSLRENTEAFF. The bases are TGCGCCAGCAGCTTGCGAGAAAACACTGAAGCTTTCTTT.